This TCR beta chain was recorded in a study of Graves' ophthalmopathy and Graves' hyperthyroidism. This clonotype has a count of ten or more. The antigen is not known. Amplifying from RNA transcripts, the study obtained TCR beta CDR3 regions. Following a first-round RT-PCR that used HTBI primers, a second-round multiplex PCR was carried out. TCRdb recomputed calls from the multiplex PCR reads with MiXCR, one row per CDR3 protein. In the table there are about 480,000 distinct CDR3 sequences, approximately 15% of which are singletons. It was from roughly 10 ml of fresh peripheral blood that the PBMCs came. The V end lost 1 base, the J end lost 2 bases, and 9 bases lay between the germline ends. The CDR3 is made up of 14 amino acids. Notes on the study in general: A model built from 13 signatures distinguished ophthalmopathy from stable hyperthyroidism with roughly 85% sensitivity and about 77% specificity.

V gene TRBV12-3 or TRBV12-4 combines with J gene TRBJ2-7, with D possibly TRBD2 on 5 matching bases. The sequenced material came from blood. The origin of this receptor is a woman younger than 45 with Graves' ophthalmopathy. This CDR3 reads CASSLGPGAYEQYF. The CDR3 DNA reads as TGTGCCAGCAGTTTAGGCCCCGGGGCCTACGAGCAGTACTTC.